What follows is one T cell receptor (beta chain) and its context. What it binds is unknown. The sample comes from a study of T-cell memory formation after mild COVID-19. Across the whole study: Largely, the TCR clusters proved donor specific.

With constant-segment primers, 5'RACE yielded cDNA libraries of TCR alpha and TCR beta that carried sample barcodes and UMIs. TCRdb analysed the 5' RACE reads with MiXCR anew, one entry per CDR3 protein. The data show about 310,000 distinct CDR3 sequences, roughly a fifth seen once. V was pared by 5 bases and J by 4 bases, with 8 bases of the junction left unmatched. Germline V lookup: CDR1 SGHTA, CDR2 FQGNSA. The CDR3 extends over 15 amino acids. Findings and caveats of the study: Contracting clones from day 15 to 85 showed balanced CD4/CD8; later expanders favored CD4+. Some clones that responded turned up in pre-infection memory, which suggests that cross-reactive memory joined in.

This chain uses TRBV7-2 with TRBJ2-7; 10 bases align to TRBD1. The sequencing input was PBMCs or a T cell subset sorted from them (not recorded which). The origin of this receptor is a man younger than 35 who had mild COVID-19 (a few samples of this study predate the infection). Cell type and time point are not known. The CDR3 reads CASSRGQGSWYEQYF. As DNA, the CDR3 is TGTGCCAGCAGCCGGGGACAGGGGTCTTGGTACGAGCAGTACTTC.